What follows describes a single T cell receptor beta chain. The CDR3 covers 14 residues. Losses at the gene ends were 5 bases for V and 6 bases for J; bases not matched to a gene: 9. Germline V gene lookup returns CDR1 GTSNPN and CDR2 SVGIG (reference sequence). Only in-frame clones appear in the TCRdb table, and some are missing; sequencing was by immunoSEQ multiplex PCR. The profile shows nearly 200,000 clones, approximately 88% of them singletons. The sample comes from a study of blood T cell repertoires in COVID-19. This receptor was obtained from a woman younger than 35 who had recovered from COVID-19. V is TRBV30 and J is TRBJ1-4, with 7 bases that match TRBD1. Sequenced input: PBMCs or T cells enriched from blood (not recorded which). For the CDR3, the DNA is TGTGCCTGGGGTATACAGGGGATGGATGAAAAACTGTTTTTT. Translated, it gives CAWGIQGMDEKLFF.